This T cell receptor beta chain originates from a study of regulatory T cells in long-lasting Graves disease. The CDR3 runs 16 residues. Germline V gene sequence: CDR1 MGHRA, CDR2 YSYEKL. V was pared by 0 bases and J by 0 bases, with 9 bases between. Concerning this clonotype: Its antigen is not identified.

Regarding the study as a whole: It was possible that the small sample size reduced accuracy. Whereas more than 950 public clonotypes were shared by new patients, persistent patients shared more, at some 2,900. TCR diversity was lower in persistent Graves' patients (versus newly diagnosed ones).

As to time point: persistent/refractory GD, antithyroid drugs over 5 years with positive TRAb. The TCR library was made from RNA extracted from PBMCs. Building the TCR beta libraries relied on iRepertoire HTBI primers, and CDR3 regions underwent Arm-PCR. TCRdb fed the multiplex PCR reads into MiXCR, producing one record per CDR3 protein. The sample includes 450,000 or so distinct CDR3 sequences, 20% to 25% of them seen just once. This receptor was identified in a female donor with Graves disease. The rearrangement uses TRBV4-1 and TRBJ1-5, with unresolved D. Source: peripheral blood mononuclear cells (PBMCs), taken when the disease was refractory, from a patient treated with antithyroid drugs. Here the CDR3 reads CASSQEPASSNQPQHF. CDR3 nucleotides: TGCGCCAGCAGCCAAGAGCCGGCCAGTAGCAATCAGCCCCAGCATTTT.